This TCR beta chain originates from a study of response to subunit inactivated influenza vaccine. Study outcomes and limitations: Each seasonal influenza vaccination, the authors suggested, recruits few new T cells.

There are 15 residues in the CDR3. V lost 1 base to trimming and J lost 5 bases, with 18 bases between them. CDR1 is GTSNPN, CDR2 SVGIG, per germline (reference sequence). In regard to this clonotype: Its target is unknown.

TCRdb fed the RT-PCR reads into MiXCR, producing one record per CDR3 protein. The data show 500,000 to 600,000 distinct CDR3 sequences, with about 10% seen just once and 10% held by the top ten. The chain has TRBV30 and TRBJ2-7; D gene ambiguous. The TCR comes from a man aged 50 or older who received an inactivated influenza vaccine. The sequenced sample was PBMCs from blood, obtained on the day of vaccination. CDR3 sequence reads: CAWSGMGSDLNEQYF. The CDR3 nucleotides are TGTGCCTGGAGTGGTATGGGGTCGGACCTGAACGAGCAGTACTTC.